Presented here are 5 T cell receptor beta chains from one specimen sequenced in a study of cytomegalovirus exposure and HLA in healthy donors. Amplification used 60 Vbeta primers and 13 Jbeta primers. TCRdb's table, derived via immunoSEQ multiplex PCR, lists solely in-frame clones and lacks some. The sample lists approximately 88,000 clones; about 80% were seen once. Sequenced material: PBMCs. Every receptor here comes from a man aged 25 to 40 in good health and CMV-seropositive.

The chain recombines TRBV5-1 with TRBJ1-1; D is possibly TRBD1 (6 bases). Germline-derived CDR1 and CDR2 are SGHRS and YFSETQ. The V and J ends lost 6 bases and 3 bases respectively, with 18 bases between them. CDR3 length: 15 amino acids. The DNA of the CDR3 is TGCGCCAGCACCCTCTTGGAGGGGGGGGACACTGAAGCTTTCTTT. Protein sequence: CASTLLEGGDTEAFF.

V usage is TRBV7-2 and J usage is TRBJ2-7; 10 bases align to TRBD2. The CDR3 runs 18 residues. CDR1 is SGHTA, CDR2 FQGNSA, per germline. Trimming took 4 bases from V and 2 from J; bases not matched to a gene: 14. For the CDR3, the DNA is TGTGCCAGCAGCTCCTCAGGGGCCCTAGCGGGGGCGACCTACGAGCAGTACTTC. Its translation: CASSSSGALAGATYEQYF.

This clone has a single count. This rearrangement joins TRBV27 to TRBJ2-5; the D is unclear. Germline assignment: CDR1 MNHEY and CDR2 SMNVEV (reference sequence). The ends were cut back, 6 bases at V and 3 bases at J, with 11 bases in the middle. CDR3 length: 13 residues. The CDR3 here is CASSRTYKETQYF. CDR3 DNA: TGTGCCAGCAGCCGAACTTATAAAGAGACCCAGTACTTC.

The V call is TRBV6-1, the J call TRBJ2-5, with 9 bases fitting TRBD2. The CDR3 runs to 14 residues. The V and J ends lost 6 bases and 4 bases, in that order; junction bases with no gene match: 6. The V gene's germline CDR1 is MNHNS and CDR2 SASEGT. The CDR3 coding sequence is TGTGCCAGCAGGTCGCTAGCGGGAAGAGAGACCCAGTACTTC. It specifies CASRSLAGRETQYF.

V usage is TRBV18 and J usage is TRBJ1-1, with TRBD1 identical over 9 bases. Germline V gene lookup returns CDR1 KGHSH and CDR2 LQKENI. V gave up 2 bases and J gave up 7 bases; unmatched junction bases: 5. The CDR3 is 14 residues long. Written as DNA, the CDR3 is TGTGCCAGCTCACCAATAGAGGACAGGGGTGAAGCTTTCTTT. It is translated as CASSPIEDRGEAFF.